This T cell receptor beta chain stems from a study of shared clonotypes between healthy human individuals. Adult donors, all healthy and HIV-negative, had no recent acute infections or vaccinations. V was shortened by 1 base and J by 0 bases, with 7 bases between the two germline ends. The CDR3 is 15 amino acids. Looked up from germline, CDR1 is LNHNV and CDR2 is YYDKDF (reference sequence). Sequenced by immunoSEQ multiplex PCR; TCRdb stores in-frame clones only, minus some. The sample includes about 1.5 million clones, 95% to 99% of them seen just once. What was sequenced was naive CD4+ T cells sorted from blood. Sample subset: CD45RA+ positively selected. The clonotype was recovered from a man in his thirties or forties in good health. The chain employs TRBV15 and TRBJ2-4; D is unclear. This CDR3 is CATSRGMLAKNIQYF. The CDR3 nucleotides read TGTGCCACCAGCAGAGGGATGCTAGCCAAAAACATTCAGTACTTC.